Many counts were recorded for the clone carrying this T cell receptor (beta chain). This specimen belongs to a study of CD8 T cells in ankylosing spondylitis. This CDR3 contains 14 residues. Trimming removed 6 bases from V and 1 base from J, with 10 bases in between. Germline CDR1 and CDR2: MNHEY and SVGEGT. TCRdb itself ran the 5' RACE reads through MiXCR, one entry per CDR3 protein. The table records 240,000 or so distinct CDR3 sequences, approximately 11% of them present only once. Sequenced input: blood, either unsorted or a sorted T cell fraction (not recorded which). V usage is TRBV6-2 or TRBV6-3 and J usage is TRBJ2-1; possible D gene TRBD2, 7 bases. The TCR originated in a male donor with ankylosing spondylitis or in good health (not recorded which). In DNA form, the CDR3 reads TGTGCCAGCAGGGGAGGGGGGTCCTACAATGAGCAGTTCTTC. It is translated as CASRGGGSYNEQFF.